Presented here are 27 T cell receptor beta chains from one specimen sequenced in a study of blood T cell repertoires in COVID-19. Profiled with immunoSEQ multiplex PCR; TCRdb holds only in-frame clones, not every one. The sample has about 500,000 clones, roughly nine tenths seen once. Sequencing was done on a sample of peripheral blood. All receptors come from a woman aged 45 to 65 with COVID-19, enrolled during active disease.

This clone was detected only a few times. This rearrangement joins TRBV5-4 to TRBJ2-7, with D possibly matching TRBD2 (5 bases). The CDR3 length is 13 residues. V lost 0 bases and J 4 bases, leaving 8 bases between the germline ends. Germline assignment: CDR1 SGHNT and CDR2 YYREEE (reference sequence). The CDR3 loop reads CASSLGGQYEQYF. The CDR3 nucleotides are TGTGCCAGCAGCTTGGGAGGGCAGTACGAGCAGTACTTC.

V is TRBV30 and J is TRBJ1-6; 9 bases align to TRBD1. There are 16 residues in the CDR3. CDR1 GTSNPN and CDR2 SVGIG come from the germline V gene (reference sequence). V lost 3 bases, J lost 4 bases, and 7 bases stayed unmatched. CDR3 loop: CAWRGTGPPYNSPLHF. CDR3 DNA: TGTGCCTGGAGGGGGACAGGGCCCCCTTATAATTCACCCCTCCACTTT.

This clone was detected only a few times. V and J are TRBV6-6 and TRBJ1-2; D is perhaps TRBD1 (5 bases). The CDR3 runs 14 residues. Germline loops: CDR1 MNHNY, CDR2 SVGAGI (reference sequence). Between the trimmed V and J ends, which lost 5 bases and 0 bases, there was a span of 10 bases. CDR3 DNA sequence: TGTGCCAGCAGTCCGACAGTCTCTAACTATGGCTACACCTTC. This translates into CASSPTVSNYGYTF.

The V gene is TRBV7-3, the J gene TRBJ1-1; possibly TRBD1 for D (6 bases). This CDR3 region has 16 residues. Trimming stripped 3 bases from V and 2 bases from J, with 16 bases between. Germline V gives CDR1 SGHTA, CDR2 FQGTGA. CDR3 DNA: TGTGCCAGCAGCTTGGGTGGGCCAGGGGCTAACACTGAAGCTTTCTTT. Its protein is CASSLGGPGANTEAFF.

This clone was observed a single time. The V gene is TRBV6-5, the J gene TRBJ1-6, with TRBD1 matching over 9 bases. CDR3 size: 12 residues. Germline values: CDR1 MNHEY, CDR2 SVGAGI. After removal of 6 bases from V and 16 bases from J, the junction contained 7 bases not matched to a gene. CDR3 nucleotide sequence: TGTGCCAGCAGCCATACTGACAGGGGGCTCCACTTT. It encodes CASSHTDRGLHF.

This chain uses TRBV4-2 with TRBJ1-6, with 8 bases matching TRBD1. CDR1 is LGHNA, CDR2 YNFKEQ, per germline. This CDR3 has 15 amino acids. With V trimmed by 0 bases and J by 8 bases, 3 bases remained unmatched. Written as DNA, the CDR3 is TGTGCCAGCAGCCAAGACCCGGGACAGGATTCACCCCTCCACTTT. This gives the protein CASSQDPGQDSPLHF.

The V and J genes are TRBV3-1 (or the pseudogene TRBV3-2) and TRBJ2-2; 12 nucleotides line up with TRBD2. Looked up from germline, CDR1 is LGHDT and CDR2 is YNNKEL (reference sequence). The junction had 4 bases not matched to a gene; V was cut back by 4 bases and J by 7 bases. CDR3 length: 15 amino acids. Here the CDR3 reads CASSRGLAGNGELFF. The CDR3 nucleotides are TGTGCCAGCAGCCGAGGACTAGCGGGGAACGGGGAGCTGTTTTTT.

The chain recombines TRBV19 with TRBJ2-3, with TRBD2 matching 8 bases. Losses at the gene ends were 6 bases for V and 4 bases for J; bases not matched to a gene: 6. From germline, CDR1 is LNHDA and CDR2 SQIVND (reference sequence). There are 14 residues in the CDR3. The DNA for the CDR3 is TGTGCCAGTAGCGTAGCGGGGAGATCAGATACGCAGTATTTT. Translation gives CASSVAGRSDTQYF.

The chain combines TRBV20-1 with TRBJ2-3; maybe TRBD1 (6 bases). The CDR3 runs to 11 residues. Trimming shortened V by 2 bases and J by 6 bases, and 6 bases separated the two germline ends. Germline V gene lookup returns CDR1 DFQATT and CDR2 SNEGSKA (reference sequence). CDR3 loop: CSARQGDTQYF. In nucleotides, the CDR3 is TGCAGTGCTAGACAGGGGGATACGCAGTATTTT.

This clone showed up just a few times. The chain is built from TRBV3-1 (or the pseudogene TRBV3-2) and TRBJ1-5, with TRBD1 as a possible D gene (5 bases). The length of the CDR3 is 15 residues. Looked up from germline, CDR1 is LGHDT and CDR2 is YNNKEL (reference sequence). The V gene lost 4 bases and the J gene lost 8 bases, with 18 bases spanning the gap. The CDR3 DNA reads as TGTGCCAGCAGCCCGTCTGGAGGGGATGTAAAGCCCCAGCATTTT. It yields the protein CASSPSGGDVKPQHF.

This chain joins TRBV7-6 and TRBJ2-1; D is perhaps TRBD2 (6 bases). The CDR3 spans 12 residues. The germline V and J ends were trimmed by 5 bases and 8 bases, with 10 bases remaining between them. CDR1 and CDR2 from the germline V gene are SGHVS and FNYEAQ. The DNA of the CDR3 is TGTGCCAGCAGCCTCTCGGGGGATGAGCAGTTCTTC. As protein: CASSLSGDEQFF. Together with reference TRBV7-6 and TRBJ2-1, the CDR3 gives the full variable domain: GAGVSQSPRYKVTKRGQDVALRCDPISGHVSLYWYRQALGQGPEFLTYFNYEAQQDKSGLPNDRFSAERPEGSISTLTIQRTEQRDSAMYRCASSLSGDEQFFGPGTRLTVL.

The V call is TRBV24-1, the J call TRBJ1-5; D not certain. Per germline, CDR1 KGHDR and CDR2 SFDVKD. The CDR3 loop spans 14 amino acids. V lost 5 bases and J 1 base, leaving 8 bases between the germline ends. Written as DNA, the CDR3 is TGTGCCACCAGTGTGTCGGGGAGCAATCAGCCCCAGCATTTT. Protein: CATSVSGSNQPQHF.

The chain employs TRBV29-1 and TRBJ1-2; D unresolved. The length of the CDR3 is 11 residues. V was cut by 7 bases and J by 6 bases, with 12 bases left in between. CDR1 and CDR2 (germline): SQVTM, ANQGSEA. The CDR3 here is CSAFRGDGYTF. The CDR3 DNA reads TGCAGCGCTTTTCGGGGTGATGGCTACACCTTC.

This clone has just a few counts. V is TRBV19 and J is TRBJ1-1; D is uncertain. The CDR3 extends over 15 amino acids. V was trimmed by 8 bases and J by 4 bases, leaving 20 bases between them. Germline V lookup: CDR1 LNHDA, CDR2 SQIVND (reference sequence). CDR3 sequence (DNA): TGTGCCAGTTCTGCTTCGGTCCAGGTCGTCACTGAAGCTTTCTTT. Protein: CASSASVQVVTEAFF.

The V gene is TRBV11-2, the J gene TRBJ1-1, with unresolved D. The germline gives CDR1 SGHAT, CDR2 FQNNGV. The length of the CDR3 is 16 residues. With 5 bases removed from V and 0 bases from J, the gap between germline ends came to 16 bases. The chain's CDR3 is CASSPPFDRVNTEAFF. The CDR3 nucleotides are TGTGCCAGCAGCCCCCCATTTGATCGGGTGAACACTGAAGCTTTCTTT.

The rearrangement uses TRBV7-3 and TRBJ2-6; TRBD1 agrees at 7 bases. Looked up from germline, CDR1 is SGHTA and CDR2 is FQGTGA. CDR3 length equals 17 residues. The junction had 5 bases not matched to a gene; V was cut back by 0 bases and J by 3 bases. CDR3 protein: CASSLTGGLGGANVLTF. In nucleotides, the CDR3 is TGTGCCAGCAGCTTAACAGGGGGCCTGGGTGGGGCCAACGTCCTGACTTTC.

The sample holds one count of this clone. The CDR3 bases are TGCGCCAGCAGCTTGAGGAGCATAGCGGGGGCCACCGGGGAGCTGTTTTTT. Amino acids: CASSLRSIAGATGELFF. V usage is TRBV5-1 and J usage is TRBJ2-2, with 9 bases identical to TRBD2. This CDR3 has 17 residues. Germline V gives CDR1 SGHRS, CDR2 YFSETQ. The V gene end was trimmed by 1 base and the J gene end by 4 bases; junction bases not matched to a gene: 8. Full variable domain (rest looked up from reference TRBV5-1 and TRBJ2-2): KAGVTQTPRYLIKTRGQQVTLSCSPISGHRSVSWYQQTPGQGLQFLFEYFSETQRNKGNFPGRFSGRQFSNSRSEMNVSTLELGDSALYLCASSLRSIAGATGELFFGEGSRLTVL.

This chain links TRBV10-3 with TRBJ1-6; perhaps TRBD1 as D (6 bases). The length of the CDR3 is 15 residues. Germline lookup yields CDR1 ENHRY and CDR2 SYGVKD. Trimming left V 0 bases short and J 5 bases short, with 8 bases between. CDR3 amino acids: CAISESGGNNSPLHF. CDR3 in DNA: TGTGCCATCAGTGAGTCAGGGGGTAATAATTCACCCCTCCACTTT.

In regard to this clone: Possible read error: a much larger clone is one base away. Other DNA sequences in the sample encode the same CDR3. V usage is TRBV6-1 and J usage is TRBJ1-1; perhaps TRBD1 as D (6 bases). Between the trimmed V and J ends, which lost 3 bases and 3 bases, there was a span of 8 bases. Germline V gene sequence: CDR1 MNHNS, CDR2 SASEGT. The CDR3 is made up of 13 amino acids. The CDR3 coding sequence is TGTGCCAGCAGTGAGTACAGGGACACTGAAGCTTTCTTT. Translation gives CASSEYRDTEAFF.

The sample holds a few counts of this clone. The V call is TRBV5-4, the J call TRBJ1-4; 7 bases agree with TRBD1. Losses at the gene ends were 6 bases for V and 4 bases for J; bases not matched to a gene: 6. In germline, CDR1 is SGHNT, CDR2 YYREEE (reference sequence). This CDR3 spans 14 amino acids. CDR3 DNA: TGTGCCAGCAACCCGGGACAGTATAATGAAAAACTGTTTTTT. Translated: CASNPGQYNEKLFF.

V gene TRBV18 combines with J gene TRBJ1-4; D not resolved. The germline gives CDR1 KGHSH, CDR2 LQKENI. Between the trimmed V and J ends, which lost 6 bases and 3 bases, there was a span of 17 bases. The length of the CDR3 is 16 residues. CDR3 protein: CASSQVVTQPNEKLFF. The CDR3 region has the DNA TGTGCCAGCTCCCAAGTTGTGACACAGCCTAATGAAAAACTGTTTTTT.

CDR3 sequence reads: CASSTFPGELFF. The CDR3 bases are TGTGCCAGTAGTACATTTCCCGGGGAGCTGTTTTTT. The chain couples TRBV19 to TRBJ2-2; D remains ambiguous. V gave up 4 bases and J gave up 6 bases, with 6 bases separating them. The germline V gene encodes CDR1 LNHDA and CDR2 SQIVND (reference sequence). The CDR3 is made up of 12 amino acids.

This chain joins TRBV5-1 and TRBJ1-1; D possibly corresponds to TRBD1 (5 bases). This CDR3 region has 14 residues. Trimming removed 4 bases at V and 0 bases at J, with 10 bases between. Germline lookup yields CDR1 SGHRS and CDR2 YFSETQ. CDR3 DNA sequence: TGCGCCAGCAGCCCCCCACAGGTGAACACTGAAGCTTTCTTT. Encoded protein: CASSPPQVNTEAFF.

This chain uses TRBV11-3 with TRBJ1-1; tentative D call: TRBD1 (5 bases). Trimming pared 3 bases from V and 6 bases from J, leaving 8 bases between. The CDR3 consists of 12 residues. Germline CDR1 reads SGHNT; CDR2 reads YENEEA. CDR3 in DNA: TGTGCCAGCAGCTTCCGGGACTCTGAAGCTTTCTTT. As protein: CASSFRDSEAFF. Together with reference TRBV11-3 and TRBJ1-1, the CDR3 gives the full variable domain: EAGVVQSPRYKIIEKKQPVAFWCNPISGHNTLYWYLQNLGQGPELLIRYENEEAVDDSQLPKDRFSAERLKGVDSTLKIQPAELGDSAVYLCASSFRDSEAFFGQGTRLTVV.

This rearrangement joins TRBV5-1 to TRBJ1-1, with 7 bases that match TRBD1. Looked up from germline, CDR1 is SGHRS and CDR2 is YFSETQ. V was clipped by 4 bases and J by 7 bases; unmatched bases: 4. The CDR3 spans 12 residues. The chain's CDR3 is CASSPRQGEAFF. CDR3 DNA: TGCGCCAGCAGCCCCAGACAGGGTGAAGCTTTCTTT.

V gene TRBV15 combines with J gene TRBJ2-7; 8 bases align to TRBD1. V shed 1 base, J shed 3 bases, and the junction held 8 bases outside the gene matches. Germline V gives CDR1 LNHNV, CDR2 YYDKDF (reference sequence). The CDR3 covers 16 residues. CDR3 bases: TGTGCCACCAGCAGAGTGGCGTGGGGACAGGACTACGAGCAGTACTTC. As protein: CATSRVAWGQDYEQYF.

To note about this clone: The sample contains more than one DNA sequence encoding this CDR3. J is TRBJ2-5 and V is TRBV12-3 or TRBV12-4; D is possibly TRBD2 (6 bases). This CDR3 region has 13 residues. The V end lost 1 base, the J end lost 5 bases, and 8 bases lay between the germline ends. The CDR3 DNA reads TGTGCCAGCAGTTTAGTCGGAGGGGAGACCCAGTACTTC. Translating it yields CASSLVGGETQYF.